A single sample gave rise to the 28 T cell receptor beta chains below, sequenced in a study of T-cell memory formation after mild COVID-19. TCRdb re-analysed the 5' RACE reads in MiXCR, keeping a single row per CDR3 protein. The table has roughly 400,000 distinct CDR3 sequences, roughly 18% seen once. The sequencing sample was made of PBMCs or a T cell subset sorted from them (not recorded which). These receptors were taken from a man younger than 35 who had mild COVID-19 (a few samples of this study predate the infection). Cell type and time point are not known.

This clonotype was seen a few times. The V gene is TRBV6-5, the J gene TRBJ1-1; 11 bases fit TRBD1. Per germline, CDR1 MNHEY and CDR2 SVGAGI. With V trimmed by 5 bases and J by 4 bases, 6 bases remained unmatched. The CDR3 is made up of 15 amino acids. The CDR3 loop is CASSHLGTGGTEAFF. The CDR3 DNA sequence: TGTGCCAGCAGTCACCTAGGGACAGGGGGCACTGAAGCTTTCTTT.

The chain employs TRBV20-1 and TRBJ1-5; unclear D gene. CDR3 length: 13 amino acids. V lost 3 bases to trimming and J lost 0 bases, with 6 bases between them. Germline V gene data show CDR1 as DFQATT and CDR2 as SNEGSKA (reference sequence). This CDR3 reads CSARGSSNQPQHF. DNA for the CDR3: TGCAGTGCTAGGGGAAGTAGCAATCAGCCCCAGCATTTT.

This clonotype was seen a handful of times. The chain recombines TRBV7-6 with TRBJ1-3, with 11 bases identical to TRBD1. The CDR3 is 18 amino acids. With 2 bases clipped from V and 2 bases from J, the junction kept 8 bases outside the gene matches. Germline V gene lookup returns CDR1 SGHVS and CDR2 FNYEAQ. The CDR3 sequence is CASSLYVPGQGAGNTIYF. The CDR3 DNA sequence: TGTGCCAGCAGCTTATACGTCCCGGGACAGGGGGCTGGAAACACCATATATTTT.

In its sample, this clonotype was seen a few times. The gene calls are TRBV5-1 and TRBJ2-3; D might be TRBD1 (6 bases). CDR1 and CDR2 from the germline V gene are SGHRS and YFSETQ. Trimming stripped 1 base from V and 1 base from J, with 19 bases between. The CDR3 has 18 amino acids. Here the CDR3 reads CASSLPFPGAMGTDTQYF. CDR3 coding DNA: TGCGCCAGCAGCTTGCCCTTTCCAGGGGCTATGGGCACAGATACGCAGTATTTT.

This clonotype was seen ten or more times. This sequence joins TRBV4-1 and TRBJ2-1; 7 nucleotides line up with TRBD1. Germline loops: CDR1 MGHRA, CDR2 YSYEKL. The CDR3 runs to 12 residues. Trimming at V came to 4 bases and at J to 9 bases, leaving 3 bases not matched to a gene. Written as DNA, the CDR3 is TGCGCCAGCAGCCCACAGGGGAGTGAGCAGTTCTTC. Amino acid sequence: CASSPQGSEQFF.

This clonotype was counted between two and nine times. The chain has TRBV7-2 and TRBJ1-2; TRBD1 matches 8 bases. The CDR3 consists of 14 residues. Germline-derived CDR1 and CDR2 are SGHTA and FQGNSA. The J segment lost 8 bases and the V segment lost 0 bases, leaving 5 bases of the junction unmatched. The CDR3 DNA is TGTGCCAGCAGCTTAGCCTGGACAGGGCAAGGCTACACCTTC. It translates to CASSLAWTGQGYTF. Filled out from reference TRBV7-2 and TRBJ1-2, the complete variable domain reads GAGVSQSPSNKVTEKGKDVELRCDPISGHTALYWYRQSLGQGLEFLIYFQGNSAPDKSGLPSDRFSAERTGGSVSTLTIQRTQQEDSAVYLCASSLAWTGQGYTFGSGTRLTVV.

The chain links TRBV4-1 to TRBJ1-5; 7 bases are shared with TRBD1. Looked up from germline, CDR1 is MGHRA and CDR2 is YSYEKL. The CDR3 totals 16 residues. V gave up 3 bases and J gave up 0 bases; unmatched junction bases: 5. Here the CDR3 reads CASSHSTGYSNQPQHF. CDR3 sequence (DNA): TGCGCCAGCAGCCATTCGACAGGGTATAGCAATCAGCCCCAGCATTTT.

This clonotype was seen a few times. J is TRBJ2-5 and V is TRBV6-5, with 11 bases fitting TRBD2. The CDR3 has 16 amino acids. Germline CDR1 reads MNHEY; CDR2 reads SVGAGI. The trim removed 4 bases at V and 0 bases at J, leaving 4 bases unmatched. The CDR3 DNA follows: TGTGCCAGCAGTTTCTGGGGACTAGCGGACCAAGAGACCCAGTACTTC. Protein product: CASSFWGLADQETQYF.

The rearrangement links TRBV5-1 to TRBJ2-1; D perhaps matches TRBD1 (7 bases). The CDR3 extends over 18 amino acids. CDR1 SGHRS and CDR2 YFSETQ come from the germline V gene. V gave up 4 bases and J gave up 0 bases, with 20 bases separating them. The CDR3 sequence: CASSLRGGGTISYNEQFF. The CDR3 nucleotides read TGCGCCAGCAGCCTCCGAGGAGGGGGCACCATCTCCTACAATGAGCAGTTCTTC.

The J gene is TRBJ2-5, the V gene TRBV5-1, with D possibly TRBD2 on 5 matching bases. CDR1 is SGHRS and CDR2 is YFSETQ in the germline V gene. CDR3 length equals 15 residues. The V end lost 0 bases, the J end lost 3 bases, and 12 bases lay between the germline ends. As DNA, the CDR3 is TGCGCCAGCAGCTTGGAGGACGGACTTAAAGAGACCCAGTACTTC. Its translation is CASSLEDGLKETQYF.

This clonotype was observed a few times. The chain is built from TRBV5-1 and TRBJ2-2; tentatively, D is TRBD2 (6 bases). This CDR3 is 13 amino acids long. CDR1 SGHRS and CDR2 YFSETQ come from the germline V gene. V dropped 6 bases and J dropped 6 bases, with 12 bases sitting between them. The CDR3, as DNA: TGCGCCAGCACCCCATGGGGGGCCGGGGAGCTGTTTTTT. Its translation: CASTPWGAGELFF.

The rearrangement links TRBV19 to TRBJ1-5, with TRBD1 matching over 10 bases. The CDR3 is made up of 13 amino acids. The junction had 4 bases not matched to a gene; V was cut back by 7 bases and J by 7 bases. Germline lookup yields CDR1 LNHDA and CDR2 SQIVND (reference sequence). CDR3 coding DNA: TGTGCCAGTACCCGGGACAGGGGCCAGCCCCAGCATTTT. This encodes CASTRDRGQPQHF.

Turning to this clonotype: With a much larger clone just one base away, this may be a read error. V usage is TRBV5-1 and J usage is TRBJ2-3; perhaps TRBD1 as D (5 bases). CDR3 length: 15 amino acids. V was clipped by 2 bases and J by 0 bases, with 10 bases between them. Germline-derived CDR1 and CDR2 are SGHRS and YFSETQ. As DNA, the CDR3 is TGCGCCAGCAGCTTTGGGGCAGCTAGCACAGATACGCAGTATTTT. Translating it yields CASSFGAASTDTQYF.

V and J are TRBV11-2 and TRBJ2-7; no clear D. The CDR3 has 14 residues. Germline assignment: CDR1 SGHAT and CDR2 FQNNGV. V lost 4 bases and J 0 bases, leaving 10 bases between the germline ends. This CDR3 reads CASSSRPASYEQYV. The CDR3 region has the DNA TGTGCCAGCAGCTCCCGACCGGCCTCCTACGAGCAGTACGTC.

This clonotype was picked up a small number of times. The rearrangement joins TRBV5-1 to TRBJ2-5, with D possibly being TRBD1 (6 bases). The length of the CDR3 is 15 residues. Trimming removed 3 bases from V and 1 base from J, with 13 bases in between. Germline lookup yields CDR1 SGHRS and CDR2 YFSETQ. This chain's CDR3 is CASSSQTGFQETQYF. CDR3 nucleotides: TGCGCCAGCAGCTCACAAACAGGGTTCCAAGAGACCCAGTACTTC.

This clonotype was recorded at least ten times. The V gene is TRBV20-1, the J gene TRBJ2-3, with 12 bases lining up with TRBD2. The J segment lost 2 bases and the V segment lost 5 bases, leaving 14 bases of the junction unmatched. CDR1 DFQATT and CDR2 SNEGSKA come from the germline V gene (reference sequence). The CDR3 spans 18 residues. The DNA for the CDR3 is TGCAGTGCTTACGAACTAGCGGGGGGTTTGGGGGTCACAGATACGCAGTATTTT. Translated: CSAYELAGGLGVTDTQYF.

This clonotype was counted only a few times. This sequence joins TRBV7-2 and TRBJ2-5; the match to TRBD2 covers 9 bases. The CDR3 runs to 16 residues. CDR1 and CDR2 from the germline V gene are SGHTA and FQGNSA. The ends lost 5 bases at V and 3 bases at J; junction bases unmatched: 10. DNA for the CDR3: TGTGCCAGCAGCGGGGCCGTCGGACTAGCGAAAGAGACCCAGTACTTC. It is translated as CASSGAVGLAKETQYF. The full variable domain, with the rest looked up from reference TRBV7-2 and TRBJ2-5, is GAGVSQSPSNKVTEKGKDVELRCDPISGHTALYWYRQSLGQGLEFLIYFQGNSAPDKSGLPSDRFSAERTGGSVSTLTIQRTQQEDSAVYLCASSGAVGLAKETQYFGPGTRLLVL.

V usage is TRBV27 and J usage is TRBJ1-1; TRBD1 agrees at 7 bases. The CDR3 runs to 14 residues. Germline CDR1 and CDR2: MNHEY and SMNVEV (reference sequence). J lost 0 bases, V lost 7 bases, and 5 bases had no gene match. The CDR3 loop is CASTLTGLNTEAFF. CDR3 in DNA: TGTGCCAGCACTTTGACAGGGTTGAACACTGAAGCTTTCTTT.

There are a few counts of this clonotype. V and J are TRBV6-5 and TRBJ2-2; TRBD1 matches at 8 bases. This CDR3 has 13 residues. CDR1 is MNHEY and CDR2 is SVGAGI in the germline V gene. Trimming at V came to 4 bases and at J to 7 bases, leaving 2 bases not matched to a gene. The CDR3 here is CASSLQGVGELFF. CDR3 bases: TGTGCCAGCAGTTTACAGGGGGTCGGGGAGCTGTTTTTT.

Many counts were recorded for this clonotype. This chain links TRBV4-2 with TRBJ1-4; no clear D gene. Germline CDR1 and CDR2: LGHNA and YNFKEQ. This CDR3 has 14 residues. The germline V and J ends were trimmed by 0 bases and 5 bases, with 7 bases remaining between them. CDR3 sequence (DNA): TGTGCCAGCAGCCAAGATACCGAAAATGAAAAACTGTTTTTT. It is translated as CASSQDTENEKLFF.

The chain combines TRBV5-8 with TRBJ2-3; 9 bases agree with TRBD1. The V and J ends lost 0 bases and 3 bases, in that order; junction bases with no gene match: 2. In germline, CDR1 is SGHTS, CDR2 YDEGEE. The CDR3 has 15 amino acids. The CDR3 is CASSLEGTGTDTQYF. Here the CDR3 DNA reads TGTGCCAGCAGCTTGGAGGGGACAGGGACAGATACGCAGTATTTT.

This clonotype was detected only a few times. This chain uses TRBV5-1 with TRBJ2-1, with 9 bases identical to TRBD1. Unmatched junction bases numbered 5, after V lost 4 bases and J lost 6 bases. Germline assignment: CDR1 SGHRS and CDR2 YFSETQ. The CDR3 extends over 14 amino acids. DNA of the CDR3: TGCGCCAGCAGCGGGGGGACAGGGATCAATGAGCAGTTCTTC. Amino acid sequence: CASSGGTGINEQFF.

As DNA, the CDR3 is TGTGCCAGCAGACCCCGAGTGGGACCTTACAATGAGCAGTTCTTC. It translates to CASRPRVGPYNEQFF. The chain uses TRBV7-8 and TRBJ2-1; D possibly uses TRBD1 or TRBD2 (5 bases each). Germline CDR1 and CDR2: SGHVS and FQNEAQ. V shed 6 bases and J shed 4 bases, with 16 bases lying between them. The CDR3 is 15 amino acids.

This chain joins TRBV6-2 or TRBV6-3 and TRBJ2-6; D unresolved. This CDR3 spans 15 amino acids. V lost 4 bases, J lost 4 bases, and 11 bases lay in between. Per germline, CDR1 MNHEY and CDR2 SVGEGT. Here the CDR3 DNA reads TGTGCCAGCAGTTGGGATCCGCGCGGGGCCAACGTCCTGACTTTC. Its translation: CASSWDPRGANVLTF.

This clonotype appeared many times. CDR3 coding DNA: TGTGCCAGCAGCCTGGGAGACAGTGCCCTCTACGAGCAGTACTTC. The encoded protein is CASSLGDSALYEQYF. V is TRBV9 and J is TRBJ2-7, with D perhaps assigned TRBD1 or TRBD2 (5 bases each). Looked up from germline, CDR1 is SGDLS and CDR2 is YYNGEE. The CDR3 contains 15 residues. V was cut by 4 bases and J by 3 bases, with 17 bases left in between.

V gene TRBV20-1 combines with J gene TRBJ1-4, with a tentative D call TRBD1 (6 bases). V gave up 0 bases and J gave up 8 bases, with 16 bases separating them. CDR1 is DFQATT and CDR2 is SNEGSKA in the germline V gene (reference sequence). CDR3 length: 15 residues. CDR3 DNA: TGCAGTGCTAGAGATCGGATGGGGGCGGGAGAAAAACTGTTTTTT. Protein sequence: CSARDRMGAGEKLFF.

The CDR3 here is CASGAGPYQETQYF. Written as DNA, the CDR3 is TGTGCCAGCGGGGCAGGACCGTACCAAGAGACCCAGTACTTC. The rearrangement joins TRBV7-9 to TRBJ2-5; maybe TRBD1 (5 bases). The CDR3 totals 14 residues. Germline values: CDR1 SEHNR, CDR2 FQNEAQ (reference sequence). Between the trimmed V and J ends, which lost 8 bases and 0 bases, there was a span of 13 bases.

This clonotype was detected a few times. This chain joins TRBV5-1 and TRBJ2-5, with D uncertain. The germline V and J ends were trimmed by 3 bases and 1 base, with 7 bases remaining between them. The germline V gene has CDR1 SGHRS and CDR2 YFSETQ. The CDR3 loop spans 13 amino acids. The DNA of the CDR3 is TGCGCCAGCAGCTACGGGTTCCAAGAGACCCAGTACTTC. It is translated as CASSYGFQETQYF. Full variable domain (missing parts from reference TRBV5-1 and TRBJ2-5): KAGVTQTPRYLIKTRGQQVTLSCSPISGHRSVSWYQQTPGQGLQFLFEYFSETQRNKGNFPGRFSGRQFSNSRSEMNVSTLELGDSALYLCASSYGFQETQYFGPGTRLLVL.